Listed here are 27 T cell receptor beta chains from one sample, sequenced in a study of identical twins. TCRdb re-derived calls from the 5' RACE reads in MiXCR, one entry per CDR3 protein. The sample records fewer than 550,000 distinct CDR3 sequences, roughly 15% being singletons. The same data also went into a second study, on yellow fever vaccine responses in identical twins.

The sample taken for sequencing was CD4+ T cells sorted from blood. The receptor source for this set is a young woman in good health.

The J gene is TRBJ2-1, the V gene TRBV9, with 7 bases matching TRBD1. This CDR3 has 18 residues. The V gene's germline CDR1 is SGDLS and CDR2 YYNGEE. V was pared by 0 bases and J by 0 bases, with 9 bases of the junction left unmatched. CDR3 coding DNA: TGTGCCAGCAGCGTAGCGACAGGGCTACAAAGCTCCTACAATGAGCAGTTCTTC. This sequence encodes CASSVATGLQSSYNEQFF.

This clonotype has a handful of counts. This chain links TRBV20-1 with TRBJ2-3; D is uncertain. The germline gives CDR1 DFQATT, CDR2 SNEGSKA (reference sequence). CDR3 size: 12 residues. V lost 6 bases and J 4 bases, leaving 11 bases between the germline ends. The CDR3 region has the DNA TGCAGTGCCCTAGACCAGGCAGATACGCAGTATTTT. This codes for CSALDQADTQYF.

This clonotype was detected ten times or more. This chain uses TRBV7-9 with TRBJ2-1; 10 positions agree with TRBD1. The V gene's germline CDR1 is SEHNR and CDR2 FQNEAQ (reference sequence). The CDR3 runs 15 residues. The trim removed 5 bases at V and 2 bases at J, leaving 3 bases unmatched. The DNA for the CDR3 is TGTGCCAGCAGCCCCGGGACAGGGGCCTACAATGAGCAGTTCTTC. It yields the protein CASSPGTGAYNEQFF.

The chain uses TRBV20-1 and TRBJ2-7, with TRBD2 identical over 8 bases. The CDR3 has 13 amino acids. V lost 5 bases, J lost 6 bases, and 9 bases stayed unmatched. CDR1 and CDR2 (germline): DFQATT, SNEGSKA (reference sequence). CDR3 residues: CSAAAGVLFEQYF. DNA of the CDR3: TGCAGTGCTGCAGCGGGAGTTCTCTTCGAGCAGTACTTC.

This clonotype came up a few times. This rearrangement joins TRBV4-1 to TRBJ2-3; TRBD2 aligns across 9 bases. The junction had 9 bases not matched to a gene; V was cut back by 4 bases and J by 4 bases. The CDR3 has 16 residues. The germline V gene encodes CDR1 MGHRA and CDR2 YSYEKL. CDR3 in DNA: TGCGCCAGCAGCCTCGGGCGGGGGGGCGTCGCAGATACGCAGTATTTT. It is translated as CASSLGRGGVADTQYF.

The chain carries TRBV7-9 and TRBJ2-1; 9 bases are shared with TRBD1. V trimming: 1 base; J trimming: 7 bases; junction bases outside the gene matches: 8. Germline V gives CDR1 SEHNR, CDR2 FQNEAQ (reference sequence). This CDR3 comprises 16 residues. For the CDR3, the DNA is TGTGCCAGCAGCTTAGGAACCGGGACAGGGCGGAATGAGCAGTTCTTC. It is translated as CASSLGTGTGRNEQFF.

The table lists this clonotype with a few counts. The chain is built from TRBV29-1 and TRBJ1-3, with a tentative D call TRBD1 (5 bases). V was clipped by 2 bases and J by 1 base, with 12 bases between them. Germline assignment: CDR1 SQVTM and CDR2 ANQGSEA. The CDR3 loop spans 15 amino acids. The CDR3 region has the DNA TGCAGCGTTGAATATTGGGGGAATTCTGGAAACACCATATATTTT. Translating it yields CSVEYWGNSGNTIYF.

This clonotype has just a few counts. The chain is built from TRBV7-2 and TRBJ2-1; 9 bases are shared with TRBD1. Germline values: CDR1 SGHTA, CDR2 FQGNSA. There are 14 residues in the CDR3. The ends lost 5 bases at V and 6 bases at J; junction bases unmatched: 5. The CDR3 nucleotides are TGTGCCAGCAGCCGGGACAGGGTACTCAATGAGCAGTTCTTC. Translated: CASSRDRVLNEQFF.

This clonotype was counted a few times. This chain connects TRBV5-1 to TRBJ2-5; D may be TRBD1 (6 bases). CDR1 SGHRS and CDR2 YFSETQ come from the germline V gene. This CDR3 has 15 amino acids. V dropped 7 bases and J dropped 1 base, with 17 bases sitting between them. The CDR3 is CASHPQTGLQETQYF. In nucleotides, the CDR3 is TGCGCCAGCCACCCCCAGACAGGCCTCCAAGAGACCCAGTACTTC. The entire variable domain, with the rest obtained from reference TRBV5-1 and TRBJ2-5, is as follows: KAGVTQTPRYLIKTRGQQVTLSCSPISGHRSVSWYQQTPGQGLQFLFEYFSETQRNKGNFPGRFSGRQFSNSRSEMNVSTLELGDSALYLCASHPQTGLQETQYFGPGTRLLVL.

This clonotype was picked up many times. The chain couples TRBV2 to TRBJ2-3; 8 positions agree with TRBD2. The CDR3 has 15 residues. V lost 6 bases and J lost 0; bases outside the gene matches: 5. The germline gives CDR1 SNHLY, CDR2 FYNNEI. The CDR3 is CASSRGLASTDTQYF. DNA of the CDR3: TGTGCCAGCAGCCGAGGACTAGCCAGCACAGATACGCAGTATTTT.

This chain links TRBV6-1 with TRBJ1-1; unclear D gene. This CDR3 is built from 13 residues. V was shortened by 2 bases and J by 2 bases, with 6 bases between the two germline ends. Germline V gene data show CDR1 as MNHNS and CDR2 as SASEGT. CDR3 region: CASSERPNTEAFF. Written as DNA, the CDR3 is TGTGCCAGCAGTGAACGCCCAAACACTGAAGCTTTCTTT.

The chain is built from TRBV6-1 and TRBJ2-3; TRBD2 agrees at 8 bases. CDR3 length: 16 amino acids. In germline, CDR1 is MNHNS, CDR2 SASEGT. Trimming at V came to 2 bases and at J to 2 bases, leaving 6 bases not matched to a gene. In DNA form, the CDR3 reads TGTGCCAGCAGTGAATTGGTAGCGGGGACCACAGATACGCAGTATTTT. Its translation: CASSELVAGTTDTQYF.

The rearrangement uses TRBV4-1 and TRBJ2-2; 8 bases fit TRBD2. The CDR3 length is 16 residues. Per germline, CDR1 MGHRA and CDR2 YSYEKL. J gave up 1 base and V 2 bases, and 3 bases lay outside the gene matches. The CDR3 nucleotides are TGCGCCAGCAGCCAACCTAGCGGGCGGAACACCGGGGAGCTGTTTTTT. Its protein product is CASSQPSGRNTGELFF.

There are a few counts of this clonotype. CDR3 amino acids: CAISRTSGEYNEQFF. The CDR3 DNA reads as TGTGCCATCAGTAGGACTAGCGGAGAGTACAATGAGCAGTTCTTC. The V call is TRBV10-3, the J call TRBJ2-1; 10 nucleotides align to TRBD2. CDR1 and CDR2 from the germline V gene are ENHRY and SYGVKD. The CDR3 contains 15 residues. The J segment lost 4 bases and the V segment lost 5 bases, leaving 5 bases of the junction unmatched.

This clonotype was found a few times. V gene TRBV10-3 combines with J gene TRBJ1-1; D gene unclear. The CDR3 is 12 amino acids. CDR1 and CDR2 from the germline V gene are ENHRY and SYGVKD. Trimming removed 0 bases at V and 6 bases at J, with 5 bases between. DNA for the CDR3: TGTGCCATCAGTGAGTCACAGTCTGAAGCTTTCTTT. Encoded protein: CAISESQSEAFF.

The gene calls are TRBV20-1 and TRBJ2-7; the D gene could be TRBD1 or TRBD2 (5 bases each). Trimming stripped 7 bases from V and 4 bases from J, with 17 bases between. Germline loops: CDR1 DFQATT, CDR2 SNEGSKA (reference sequence). The CDR3 covers 13 residues. DNA for the CDR3: TGCAGTGTAAGGGGTCGGGGTTCTTACGAGCAGTACTTC. It encodes CSVRGRGSYEQYF.

This clonotype was counted between two and nine times. V and J are TRBV15 and TRBJ1-4; tentative D call: TRBD1 (6 bases). Germline assignment: CDR1 LNHNV and CDR2 YYDKDF (reference sequence). Trimming shortened V by 0 bases and J by 4 bases, and 9 bases separated the two germline ends. The CDR3 has 15 amino acids. CDR3 sequence reads: CATSRDRGDNEKLFF. The DNA for the CDR3 is TGTGCCACCAGCAGAGATAGGGGGGATAATGAAAAACTGTTTTTT.

The chain is built from TRBV21-1 and TRBJ1-5. TRBV21-1 represents a pseudogene. CDR3 length: 14 amino acids. The DNA for the CDR3 is TGTGCCAGCAGCAGGCGGTCTGGCAATCAGCCCCAGCATTTT. This translates into CASSRRSGNQPQHF.

This clonotype has a handful of counts. V gene TRBV21-1 combines with J gene TRBJ2-1; the DNA was not compared with TRBD1, the D call given in the table. TRBV21-1 is marked as a pseudogene. The CDR3 is made up of 15 amino acids. The CDR3 loop is CASSRTGIPFNEQFF. The CDR3 coding sequence is TGTGCCAGCAGCAGGACAGGGATCCCTTTCAATGAGCAGTTCTTC.

This clonotype was counted at least ten times. The chain has TRBV9 and TRBJ1-1; 7 bases align to TRBD1. V lost 4 bases to trimming and J lost 6 bases; unmatched junction nucleotides: 15. The germline V gene encodes CDR1 SGDLS and CDR2 YYNGEE. The CDR3 is made up of 16 amino acids. The CDR3 sequence: CASSSKIPQGIPEAFF. The CDR3 DNA reads TGTGCCAGCAGCAGCAAGATACCACAGGGGATCCCTGAAGCTTTCTTT.

This rearrangement joins TRBV10-3 to TRBJ2-2; D might be TRBD2 (7 bases). From germline, CDR1 is ENHRY and CDR2 SYGVKD. V dropped 6 bases and J dropped 1 base, with 12 bases sitting between them. CDR3 length: 15 amino acids. The CDR3 here is CAISRAGQNTGELFF. CDR3 coding DNA: TGTGCCATCAGCCGAGCGGGACAGAACACCGGGGAGCTGTTTTTT.

This clonotype has more than one count but fewer than ten. V usage is TRBV5-1 and J usage is TRBJ2-2; D call uncertain. The V end was cut by 2 bases, the J end by 0 bases, with 11 bases between. The CDR3 has 16 amino acids. Germline V gene lookup returns CDR1 SGHRS and CDR2 YFSETQ. CDR3 nucleotides: TGCGCCAGCAGCTTAGCAAGACCCGCGAACACCGGGGAGCTGTTTTTT. This translates into CASSLARPANTGELFF.

This clonotype was detected only a few times. The chain joins TRBV21-1 to TRBJ2-7; the table's D call TRBD2 went unverified against the DNA. TRBV21-1 is classified as a pseudogene. CDR3 length: 15 amino acids. The CDR3 is CASSQRMARNYEQYV. In DNA, the CDR3 is TGTGCCAGCAGCCAACGGATGGCTAGAAACTACGAGCAGTACGTC.

This clonotype showed up just a few times. This rearrangement joins TRBV28 to TRBJ2-7; weak D call: TRBD1 (6 bases). The germline gives CDR1 MDHEN, CDR2 SYDVKM. The CDR3 spans 14 residues. V lost 5 bases and J 0 bases, leaving 11 bases between the germline ends. The CDR3 DNA reads as TGTGCCAGCAGTCTCCGGGACAACTCCTACGAGCAGTACGTC. Protein: CASSLRDNSYEQYV.

This clonotype has just a few counts. The chain joins TRBV7-9 to TRBJ1-3, with D perhaps TRBD1 (6 bases). The CDR3 is 15 amino acids. From germline, CDR1 is SEHNR and CDR2 FQNEAQ (reference sequence). V lost 5 bases and J lost 10, with 21 bases in between. The CDR3 DNA reads as TGTGCCAGCAGCCCCCGACAGGATCACCGTTCGACCATATATTTT. As protein: CASSPRQDHRSTIYF.

This clonotype came up many times. The chain joins TRBV2 to TRBJ2-7, with 10 positions matching TRBD1. The CDR3 consists of 14 residues. The ends lost 8 bases at V and 5 bases at J; junction bases unmatched: 9. Germline values: CDR1 SNHLY, CDR2 FYNNEI. The CDR3 DNA reads TGTGCCAGCGCCCTGGGACAGGGGACTGACGAGCAGTACTTC. This encodes CASALGQGTDEQYF.

This rearrangement joins TRBV5-1 to TRBJ2-7; D unclear. The V and J ends lost 0 bases and 0 bases respectively, with 16 bases between them. This CDR3 spans 17 amino acids. Germline V gives CDR1 SGHRS, CDR2 YFSETQ. CDR3 in DNA: TGCGCCAGCAGCTTGGGGTCAGTCGCGCCAAGCTCCTACGAGCAGTACTTC. This gives the protein CASSLGSVAPSSYEQYF.